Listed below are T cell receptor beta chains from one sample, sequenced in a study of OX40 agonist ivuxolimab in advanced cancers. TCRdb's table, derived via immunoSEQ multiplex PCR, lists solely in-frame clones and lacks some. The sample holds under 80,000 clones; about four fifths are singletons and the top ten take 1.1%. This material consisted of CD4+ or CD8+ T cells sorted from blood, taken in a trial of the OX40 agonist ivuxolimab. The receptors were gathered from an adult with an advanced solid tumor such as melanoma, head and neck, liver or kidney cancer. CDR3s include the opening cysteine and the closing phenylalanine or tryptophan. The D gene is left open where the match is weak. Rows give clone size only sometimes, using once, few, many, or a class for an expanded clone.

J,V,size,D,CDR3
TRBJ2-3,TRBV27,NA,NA,CASSLSITWGTGAQYF
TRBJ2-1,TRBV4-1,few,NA,CASSQDSSGFSSYNEQFF
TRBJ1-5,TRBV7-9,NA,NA,CASSPVGGHNSNQPQHF
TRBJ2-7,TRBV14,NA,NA,CASSQADFPNGPDSYEQYF
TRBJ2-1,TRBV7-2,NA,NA,CASSLAERARGEQFF
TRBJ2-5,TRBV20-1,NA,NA,CSARPETQYF
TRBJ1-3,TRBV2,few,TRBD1,CASSGQGGRNTIYF
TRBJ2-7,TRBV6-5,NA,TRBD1,CASSYRPTGYYEQYF
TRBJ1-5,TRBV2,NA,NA,CASRSDSFNQPQHF
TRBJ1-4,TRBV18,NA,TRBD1,CASSPGRGLEKLFF
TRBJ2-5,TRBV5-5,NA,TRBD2,CASSFSGGAGMETQYF
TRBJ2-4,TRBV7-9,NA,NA,CASSLAGAAKNIQYF
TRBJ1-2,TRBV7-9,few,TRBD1,CASSLATPGTGYNF
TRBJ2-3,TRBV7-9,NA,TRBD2,CASSLGLAADTQYF
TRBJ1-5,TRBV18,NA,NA,CASSPSRGDPRQPQHF
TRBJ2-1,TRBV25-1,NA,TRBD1,CASTAWTGRRNEQFF
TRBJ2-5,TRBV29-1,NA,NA,CSVGKVVQETQYF
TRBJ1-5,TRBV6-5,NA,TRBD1,CASTRTGEGQPQHF
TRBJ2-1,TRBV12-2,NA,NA,CASRLDNSGTGGRNEQFF
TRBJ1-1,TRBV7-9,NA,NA,CASSFVRAGTEAFF
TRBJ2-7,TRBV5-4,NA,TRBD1,CASSKKQGSYEQYF
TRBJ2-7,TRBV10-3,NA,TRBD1,CAISESTGGPYEQYF
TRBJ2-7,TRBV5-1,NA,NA,CASSQGSSYEQYF
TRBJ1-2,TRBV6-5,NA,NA,CAIAGGYNYGYTF
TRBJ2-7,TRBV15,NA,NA,CATSRVGYEQYF
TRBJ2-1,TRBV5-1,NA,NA,CARPCSATGYYNEQFF
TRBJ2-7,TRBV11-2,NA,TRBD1,CASSAGTVGSEQYF
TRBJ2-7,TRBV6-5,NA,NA,CASSYSKEGSYEQYF
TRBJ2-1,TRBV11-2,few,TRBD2,CASSLTSVNEQFF
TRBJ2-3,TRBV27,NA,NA,CASSFIRRTDTQYF
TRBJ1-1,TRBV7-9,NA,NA,CASRAHRGGTDYTEAFF
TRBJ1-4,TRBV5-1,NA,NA,CASSITGTIDEKLFF
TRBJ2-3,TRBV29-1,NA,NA,CSVVGQGGTDTQYF
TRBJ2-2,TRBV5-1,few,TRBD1,CASSLARTGGTGELFF
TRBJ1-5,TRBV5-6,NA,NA,CASSLGGLGQPQHF
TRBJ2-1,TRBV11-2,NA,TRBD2,CASSFGLAGYNEQFF
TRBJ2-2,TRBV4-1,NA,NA,CASSHAGGSNTGELFF
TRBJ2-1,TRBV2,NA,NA,CASNPSSRGSYNEQFF
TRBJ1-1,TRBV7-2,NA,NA,CASSLSRLNTEAFF
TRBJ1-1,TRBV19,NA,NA,CASSSSGEAFTEAFF
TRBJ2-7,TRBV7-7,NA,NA,CASSRDGTNYEQYF